This passage covers 5 T cell receptor beta chains from one sample sequenced in a study of blood T cells in healthy people across ages. It was with a sample-barcoded 5' primer and a J-beta primer mix that a second PCR of roughly 7 to 12 cycles was run. TCRdb reanalysed the 5' RACE reads using MiXCR and keeps one entry per CDR3 protein. Here the sample spans about a million distinct CDR3 sequences, under 40% being singletons. What was sequenced was blood. These receptors were collected from a man aged 18 to 30 in good health.

This clonotype was observed a handful of times. J is TRBJ2-7 and V is TRBV10-3, with 7 bases fitting TRBD1. The germline V gene has CDR1 ENHRY and CDR2 SYGVKD. The V segment lost 6 bases and the J segment 5 bases; nucleotides outside the gene matches: 10. The CDR3 loop spans 14 amino acids. The CDR3 nucleotides are TGTGCCATCAGCACAGGGGAATGGGCCGACGAGCAGTACTTC. Amino acid sequence: CAISTGEWADEQYF.

A note on this clonotype: A junction end diverges from the germline sequence, so it may reflect a read error. The chain joins TRBV19 to TRBJ2-1, with 8 bases aligning to TRBD2. The end of the DNA fits TRBJ2-7 better, so the J call may be wrong. The CDR3 consists of 16 residues. Per the germline V gene, CDR1 is LNHDA and CDR2 is SQIVND (reference sequence). CDR3 DNA sequence: TGTGTCAGTAGTATCCGTAGCGGGGTCTCCTACAATGAGCAGTACTTC. Protein sequence: CVSSIRSGVSYNEQYF.

This clonotype was counted ten times or more. The genes are TRBV4-3 and TRBJ2-1; no firm D call. Germline V CDR1 and CDR2: LGHNA, YSLEER. The CDR3 covers 14 residues. V lost 4 bases and J 4 bases, leaving 11 bases between the germline ends. The CDR3 region has the DNA TGCGCCAGCAGCCGGTTATCAGGATACAATGAGCAGTTCTTC. This sequence encodes CASSRLSGYNEQFF.

The chain uses TRBV14 and TRBJ2-7; possible D gene TRBD1, 5 bases. The CDR3 is made up of 16 amino acids. V was clipped by 2 bases and J by 7 bases, with 21 bases between them. In germline, CDR1 is SGHDN, CDR2 FVKESK. The CDR3 nucleotides are TGTGCCAGCAGCCAATTCAGGGCAGCCCACTGGGATGAGCAGTACTTC. Its translation: CASSQFRAAHWDEQYF.

The V call is TRBV2, the J call TRBJ2-3; a weak D match, TRBD1 (6 bases). The CDR3 is 14 residues long. The V end lost 7 bases, the J end lost 2 bases, and 13 bases lay between the germline ends. CDR1 SNHLY and CDR2 FYNNEI come from the germline V gene. In DNA form, the CDR3 reads TGTGCCAGCAATCGGCACAGGGACACAGATACGCAGTATTTT. Amino acid sequence: CASNRHRDTDTQYF.